Below, 9 T cell receptor beta chains from the same sample are listed, as sequenced in a study of T cell changes during pregnancy in multiple sclerosis. The protocol was immunoSEQ multiplex PCR, while the TCRdb copy is restricted to in-frame clones and leaves out a portion. The data hold around 32,000 clones, with 91% observed a single time. The specimen was CD8+ T cells from peripheral blood mononuclear cells, collected in the second trimester of pregnancy. Receptor source: a female donor in good health, enrolled as a control in a pregnancy study.

This chain joins TRBV5-6 and TRBJ2-7; TRBD2 aligns across 10 bases. The CDR3 consists of 16 residues. CDR1 and CDR2 (germline): SGHDT, YYEEEE. Trimming removed 4 bases from V and 0 bases from J; junction bases left unmatched: 7. The CDR3 DNA reads TGTGCCAGCAGCGCACCGTCTAGCGGGGGCTCCTACGAGCAGTACTTC. Encoded protein: CASSAPSSGGSYEQYF.

This clone came up a few times. The genes are TRBV6-4 and TRBJ2-3; 10 bases align to TRBD2. J lost 5 bases, V lost 0 bases, and 8 bases had no gene match. CDR1 is MRHNA and CDR2 is SNTAGT in the germline V gene. The CDR3 extends over 17 amino acids. This CDR3 is CASSDSSSSGGRDTQYF. The CDR3 region has the DNA TGTGCCAGCAGTGACTCGTCGTCTAGCGGGGGTCGAGATACGCAGTATTTT.

The genes are TRBV4-1 and TRBJ2-7; tentative D call: TRBD1 (5 bases). Germline values: CDR1 MGHRA, CDR2 YSYEKL. The CDR3 is 15 residues long. With 1 base removed from V and 3 bases from J, the gap between germline ends came to 13 bases. CDR3 nucleotides: TGCGCCAGCAGCCAAGGGGTCGACAGCGTCTACGAGCAGTACTTC. Translation gives CASSQGVDSVYEQYF.

The genes are TRBV4-1 and TRBJ2-1; D might be TRBD2 (7 bases). V was shortened by 4 bases and J by 4 bases, with 17 bases between the two germline ends. Germline V lookup: CDR1 MGHRA, CDR2 YSYEKL. The CDR3 consists of 16 residues. This chain's CDR3 is CASSLAVGGLYNEQFF. CDR3 nucleotide sequence: TGCGCCAGCAGCCTAGCCGTGGGGGGGCTGTACAATGAGCAGTTCTTC.

V usage is TRBV10-3 and J usage is TRBJ2-2, with D perhaps TRBD1 (6 bases). Trimming removed 2 bases at V and 2 bases at J, with 9 bases between. This CDR3 is 15 amino acids long. CDR1 and CDR2 from the germline V gene are ENHRY and SYGVKD. CDR3 in amino acids: CAISEPGHNTGELFF. The CDR3 coding sequence is TGTGCCATCAGTGAGCCGGGACACAACACCGGGGAGCTGTTTTTT.

This clone showed up just once. This sequence joins TRBV4-3 and TRBJ2-7, with 7 bases lining up with TRBD1. This CDR3 spans 15 amino acids. Germline CDR1 and CDR2: LGHNA and YSLEER. With 3 bases clipped from V and 3 bases from J, the junction kept 8 bases outside the gene matches. CDR3 in amino acids: CASSHMTGSGYEQYF. The CDR3 DNA sequence: TGCGCCAGCAGCCATATGACAGGGTCAGGCTACGAGCAGTACTTC.

There are a few counts of this clone. The chain has TRBV4-3 and TRBJ1-4, with 9 bases aligning to TRBD1. V shed 0 bases and J 7 bases; nucleotides not matched to a gene: 12. CDR3 length equals 18 residues. Germline CDR1 is LGHNA and CDR2 is YSLEER. The CDR3 reads CASSQETGGGPIGEKLFF. DNA for the CDR3: TGCGCCAGCAGCCAAGAGACAGGGGGGGGCCCCATTGGTGAAAAACTGTTTTTT.

This rearrangement joins TRBV2 to TRBJ1-2; 10 bases line up with TRBD1. CDR1 and CDR2 (germline): SNHLY, FYNNEI. After removal of 10 bases from V and 8 bases from J, the junction contained 4 bases not matched to a gene. The CDR3 extends over 11 amino acids. For the CDR3, the DNA is TGTGCCAACGACAGGGGGCAAGGCTACACCTTC. Protein sequence: CANDRGQGYTF.

The gene calls are TRBV12-5 and TRBJ1-1; D might be TRBD1 (5 bases). Germline V gene sequence: CDR1 LGHNT, CDR2 FRNRAP. This CDR3 spans 14 amino acids. V was cut by 5 bases and J by 1 base, with 11 bases left in between. This chain's CDR3 is CASGPGAPNTEAFF. CDR3 DNA sequence: TGTGCTAGTGGTCCTGGGGCCCCGAACACTGAAGCTTTCTTT.